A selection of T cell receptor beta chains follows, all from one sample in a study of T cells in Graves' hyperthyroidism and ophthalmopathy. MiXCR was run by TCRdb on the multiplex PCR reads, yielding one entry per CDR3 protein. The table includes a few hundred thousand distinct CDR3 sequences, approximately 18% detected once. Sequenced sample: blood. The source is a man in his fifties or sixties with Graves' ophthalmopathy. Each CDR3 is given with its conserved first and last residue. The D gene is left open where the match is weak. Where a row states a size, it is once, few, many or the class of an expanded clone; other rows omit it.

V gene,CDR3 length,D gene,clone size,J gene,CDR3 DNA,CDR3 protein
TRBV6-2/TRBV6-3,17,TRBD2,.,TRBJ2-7,TGTGCCAGCAGTTCGCCGGGGCTAGCGGGCCCCTCCTACGAGCAGTACTTC,CASSSPGLAGPSYEQYF
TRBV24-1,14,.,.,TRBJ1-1,TGTGCCACCAGTGCCGTGGGGGGCTACACTGAAGCTTTCTTT,CATSAVGGYTEAFF
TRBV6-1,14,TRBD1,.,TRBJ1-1,TGTGCCAGCAGTGAAGAGACAGGGGGTTGGGGAACTTTCTTT,CASSEETGGWGTFF
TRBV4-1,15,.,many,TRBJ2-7,TGCGCCAGCAGCCACCGAAGCACGTATACCTACGAGCAGTACTTC,CASSHRSTYTYEQYF
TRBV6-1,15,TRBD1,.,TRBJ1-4,TGTGCCAGCAGCCCTCGGGACAGGAGGAGTGAAAAACTGTTTTTT,CASSPRDRRSEKLFF
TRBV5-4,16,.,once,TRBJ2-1,TGTGCCAGCAGCTTGGGACGGGGTGACTCCTACAATGAGCAGTTCTTC,CASSLGRGDSYNEQFF
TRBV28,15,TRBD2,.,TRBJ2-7,TGTGCCAGCAGTTCCCCAGGACTAGCGGGAGGTGAGCAGTACTTC,CASSSPGLAGGEQYF
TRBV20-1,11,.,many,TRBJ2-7,TGCAGTGCTTCCAGGGGCTACGAGCAGTACTTC,CSASRGYEQYF
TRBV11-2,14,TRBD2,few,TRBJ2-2,TGTGCCAGCAGGTTGAGCGGGGATGGCGGGGAGCTGTTTTTT,CASRLSGDGGELFF
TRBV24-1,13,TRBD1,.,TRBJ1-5,TGTGCCACCCAACGACAGGGAGATCAGCCCCAGCATTTT,CATQRQGDQPQHF
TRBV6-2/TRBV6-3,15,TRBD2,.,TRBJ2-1,TGTACCAGCAGTGGCAGACTAGCGTCTAGCAGTGAGCAGTTCTTC,CTSSGRLASSSEQFF
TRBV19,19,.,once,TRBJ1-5,TGTGCCAGTAGTACACTCCTACAGGGAAGGGGAATTAGCAATCAGCCCCAGCATTTT,CASSTLLQGRGISNQPQHF
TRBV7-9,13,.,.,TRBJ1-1,TGTGCCAGCAGGCCGACAGTGAACACTGAAGCTTTCTTT,CASRPTVNTEAFF
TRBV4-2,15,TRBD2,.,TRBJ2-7,TGTGCCAGCAGCCAAGCAGCGGGAAACTCCTACGAGCAGTACTTC,CASSQAAGNSYEQYF
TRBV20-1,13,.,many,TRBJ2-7,TGCAGTGCTAGTTATGGGAGGAAGTACGAGCAGTACTTC,CSASYGRKYEQYF
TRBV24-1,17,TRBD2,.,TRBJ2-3,TGTGCCACCAGTGATCCACGGACTAGCGGGAGGGTAAATACGCAGTATTTT,CATSDPRTSGRVNTQYF
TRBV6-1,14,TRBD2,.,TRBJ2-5,TGTGCCAGCAGCCCCTTGGGGCGGGGGGAGACCCAGTACTTC,CASSPLGRGETQYF
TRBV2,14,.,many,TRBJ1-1,TGTGCCAGCAGTGAATTGGGACGGTCCGCTGAAGCTTTCTTT,CASSELGRSAEAFF
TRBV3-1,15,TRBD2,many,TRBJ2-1,TGTGCCAGCAGCCAAGTGTCTAGCGGGAGCAATGAGCAGTTCTTC,CASSQVSSGSNEQFF
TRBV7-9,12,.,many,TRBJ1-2,TGTGCCAGCAGCTTCTCAGGGCAAGGCTACACCTTC,CASSFSGQGYTF
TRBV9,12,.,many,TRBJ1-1,TGTGCCAGCAAGGCCCTGAACACTGAAGCTTTCTTT,CASKALNTEAFF
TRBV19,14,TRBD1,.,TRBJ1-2,TGTGCCAGTAGGCGGGACAGGGAATCCTATGGCTACACCTTC,CASRRDRESYGYTF
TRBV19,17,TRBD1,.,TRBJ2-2,TGTGCCAGTAGCCGGACGCCGGGACAGGGAAACACCGGGGAGCTGTTTTTT,CASSRTPGQGNTGELFF
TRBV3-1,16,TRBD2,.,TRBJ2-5,TGTGCCACTAAAAAAGGCGTAGCGGGAGTGTCAGAGACCCAGTACTTC,CATKKGVAGVSETQYF
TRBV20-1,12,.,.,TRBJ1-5,TGCAGTGCTCCTACTCTCAATCAGCCCCAGCATTTT,CSAPTLNQPQHF
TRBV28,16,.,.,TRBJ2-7,TGTGCCAGCAGAGGAGGGAAGCTGGAAGTCTACTACGAGCAGTACTTC,CASRGGKLEVYYEQYF
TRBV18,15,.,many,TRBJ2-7,TGTGCCAGCTCACCACCGAGCGGAAGCTCCTACGAGCAGTACTTC,CASSPPSGSSYEQYF
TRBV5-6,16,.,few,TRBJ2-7,TGTGCCAGCAGCTTGGTGTCCAGGTGGGCTTCCTACGAGCAGTACTTC,CASSLVSRWASYEQYF
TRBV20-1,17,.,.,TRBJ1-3,TGCAGTGCTAGAGATCGCGCCTTGACACGAGGAATTTCAACCATATATTTT,CSARDRALTRGISTIYF
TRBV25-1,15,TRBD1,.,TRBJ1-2,TGTGCCAGCAGTTCTTACTCCCTGGACAGGGTTGGCTACACCTTC,CASSSYSLDRVGYTF
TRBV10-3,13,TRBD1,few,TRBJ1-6,TGTGCCATCACCGACAGGGACAGGGGCGCCCTCCACTTT,CAITDRDRGALHF
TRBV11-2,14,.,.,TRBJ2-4,TGTGCCAGCAGCTTACGCGGAGCCAAAAACATTCAGTACTTC,CASSLRGAKNIQYF
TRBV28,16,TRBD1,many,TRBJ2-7,TGTGCCAGCAGCGACTTAGGACAGGGGTCATCCTACGAGCAGTACTTC,CASSDLGQGSSYEQYF
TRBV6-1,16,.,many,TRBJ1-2,TGTGCCAGCAGTGAAGCAGGAGGCAGGTCGGCGGCGCCCTACACCTTC,CASSEAGGRSAAPYTF
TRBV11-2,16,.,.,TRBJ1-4,TGTGCCAGCAGCTTGTTCAGGGGAGGGGGAAATGAAAAACTGTTTTTT,CASSLFRGGGNEKLFF
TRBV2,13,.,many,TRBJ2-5,TGTGCCAGCAGGGGAGCAAGTGCTGAGACCCAGTACTTC,CASRGASAETQYF
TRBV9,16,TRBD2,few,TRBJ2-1,TGTGCCAGCAGCCTCGGGACTAGCGGGGGCTACAATGAGCAGTTCTTC,CASSLGTSGGYNEQFF
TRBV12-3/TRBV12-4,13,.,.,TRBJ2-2,TGTGCCAGCAGTTATAGGAGCACCGGGGAGCTGTTTTTT,CASSYRSTGELFF
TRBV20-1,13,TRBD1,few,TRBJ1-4,TGCAGTGCTAACAGGGGGGGTAATGAAAAACTGTTTTTT,CSANRGGNEKLFF
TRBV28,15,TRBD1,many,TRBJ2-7,TGTGCCAGCACCCTACCCGGGACAGGGGGCAACGAGCAGTACTTC,CASTLPGTGGNEQYF
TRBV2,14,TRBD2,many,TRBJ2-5,TGTGCCAGCAAGCGGACTAGCGGGGGGGAGACCCAGTACTTC,CASKRTSGGETQYF
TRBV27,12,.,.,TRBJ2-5,TGTGCCAGCGGTCGTCGAGGGGAGACCCAGTACTTC,CASGRRGETQYF
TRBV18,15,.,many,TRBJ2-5,TGTGCCAGCTCACCACCGGCTCCAGGGAGTTGGACCCAGTACTTC,CASSPPAPGSWTQYF
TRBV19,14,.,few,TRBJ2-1,TGTGCCAGTAGTATCCGCGAGGGATGGAATGAGCAGTTCTTC,CASSIREGWNEQFF
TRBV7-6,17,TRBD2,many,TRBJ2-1,TGTGCCAGCAGCTTAGTCCCTAGCGGGAGCCCGTACAATGAGCAGTTCTTC,CASSLVPSGSPYNEQFF
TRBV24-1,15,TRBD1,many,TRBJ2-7,TGTGCCACCAGCCACTCTCAGGGACAGGGGGCCGAGCAGTACTTC,CATSHSQGQGAEQYF
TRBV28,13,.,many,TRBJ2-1,TGTGCCAGCAGTCGGACCGAAAGAAATGAGCAGTTCTTC,CASSRTERNEQFF
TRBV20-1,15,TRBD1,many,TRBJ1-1,TGCAGTGCTAGAGCAGACAGGGGGCTGAACACTGAAGCTTTCTTT,CSARADRGLNTEAFF
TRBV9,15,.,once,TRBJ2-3,TGTGCCAGCAGCCAAAAGGGGCCTCCACGAGATACGCAGTATTTT,CASSQKGPPRDTQYF